The source of this T cell receptor beta chain is a study of radiation and T cells in renal cell carcinoma. Described treatment: treatment-naive control, cytoreductive nephrectomy. Method: immunoSEQ multiplex PCR; TCRdb's copy keeps in-frame clones and lacks some. The sample lists around 12,000 clones, approximately 62% occurring once. Germline loops: CDR1 WSHSY, CDR2 SAAADI. The length of the CDR3 is 13 residues. Trimming removed 4 bases from V and 6 bases from J; junction bases left unmatched: 2. Specimen: tumor tissue, collected from a patient whose treatment was nephrectomy without radiotherapy. The V gene is TRBV10-2, the J gene TRBJ1-2; 10 positions agree with TRBD1. This clonotype was obtained from a woman older than 75 with renal cell carcinoma. This chain's CDR3 is CASSGQGAHGYTF. The CDR3 nucleotides are TGCGCCAGCAGTGGACAGGGGGCGCATGGCTACACCTTC.